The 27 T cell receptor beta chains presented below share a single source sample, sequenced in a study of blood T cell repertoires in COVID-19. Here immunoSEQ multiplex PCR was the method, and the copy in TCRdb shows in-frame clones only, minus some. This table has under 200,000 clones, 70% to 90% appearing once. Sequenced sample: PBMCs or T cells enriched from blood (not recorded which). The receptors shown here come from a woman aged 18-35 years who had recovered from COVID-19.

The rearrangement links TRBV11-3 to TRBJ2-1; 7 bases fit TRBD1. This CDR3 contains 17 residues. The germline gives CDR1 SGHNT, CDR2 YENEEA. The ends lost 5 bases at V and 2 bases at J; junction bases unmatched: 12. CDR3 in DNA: TGTGCCAGCAGCCGACAGGGTAGCTACTCAACCTACAATGAGCAGTTCTTC. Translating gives CASSRQGSYSTYNEQFF.

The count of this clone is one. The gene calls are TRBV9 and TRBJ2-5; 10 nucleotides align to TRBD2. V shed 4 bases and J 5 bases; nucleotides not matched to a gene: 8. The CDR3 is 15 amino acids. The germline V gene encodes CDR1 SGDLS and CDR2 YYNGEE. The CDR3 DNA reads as TGTGCCAGCAGCACCCTAGCGGGAGCGGTGGAGACCCAGTACTTC. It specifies CASSTLAGAVETQYF. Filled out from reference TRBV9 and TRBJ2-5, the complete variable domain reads DSGVTQTPKHLITATGQRVTLRCSPRSGDLSVYWYQQSLDQGLQFLIQYYNGEERAKGNILERFSAQQFPDLHSELNLSSLELGDSALYFCASSTLAGAVETQYFGPGTRLLVL.

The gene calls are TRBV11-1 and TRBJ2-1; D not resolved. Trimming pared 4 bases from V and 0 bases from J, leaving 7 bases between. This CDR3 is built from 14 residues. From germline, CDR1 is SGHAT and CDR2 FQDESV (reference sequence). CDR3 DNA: TGTGCCAGCAGCTACAGAAGCTCCTACAATGAGCAGTTCTTC. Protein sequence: CASSYRSSYNEQFF.

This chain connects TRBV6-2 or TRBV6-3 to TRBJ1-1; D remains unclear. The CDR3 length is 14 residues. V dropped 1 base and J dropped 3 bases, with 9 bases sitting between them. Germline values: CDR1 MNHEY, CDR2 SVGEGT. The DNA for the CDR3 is TGTGCCAGCAGTTACTTTTCACAATACACTGAAGCTTTCTTT. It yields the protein CASSYFSQYTEAFF.

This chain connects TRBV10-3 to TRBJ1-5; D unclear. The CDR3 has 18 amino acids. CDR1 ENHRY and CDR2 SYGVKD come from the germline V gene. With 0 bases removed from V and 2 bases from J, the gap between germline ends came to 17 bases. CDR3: CAISESILGVQGNQPQHF. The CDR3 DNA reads TGTGCCATCAGTGAGTCCATCCTCGGGGTTCAGGGCAATCAGCCCCAGCATTTT.

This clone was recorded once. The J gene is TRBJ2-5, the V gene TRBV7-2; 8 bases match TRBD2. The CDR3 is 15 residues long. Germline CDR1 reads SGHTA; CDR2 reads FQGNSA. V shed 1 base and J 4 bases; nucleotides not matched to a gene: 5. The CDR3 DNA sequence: TGTGCCAGCAGCTTAGAAAGCGGGAGCGGAGAGACCCAGTACTTC. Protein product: CASSLESGSGETQYF.

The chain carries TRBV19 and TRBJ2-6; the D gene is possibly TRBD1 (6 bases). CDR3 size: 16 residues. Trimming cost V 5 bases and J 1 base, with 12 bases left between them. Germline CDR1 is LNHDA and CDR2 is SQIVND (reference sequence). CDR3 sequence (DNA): TGTGCCAGTAGTGACTCACAGGGTTCTGGGGCCAACGTCCTGACTTTC. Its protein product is CASSDSQGSGANVLTF.

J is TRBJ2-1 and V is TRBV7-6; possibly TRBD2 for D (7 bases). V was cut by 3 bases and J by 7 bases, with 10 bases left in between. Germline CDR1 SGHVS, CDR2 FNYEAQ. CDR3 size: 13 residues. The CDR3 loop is CASSFGGRNEQFF. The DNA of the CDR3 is TGTGCCAGCAGCTTCGGGGGGCGGAATGAGCAGTTCTTC.

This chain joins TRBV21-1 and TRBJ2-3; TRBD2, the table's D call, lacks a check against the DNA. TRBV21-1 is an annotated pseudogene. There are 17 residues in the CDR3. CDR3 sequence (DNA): TGTGCCAGCAGCTCCCAAGCGGGAGGTTGGGCCACAGATACGCAGTATTTT. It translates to CASSSQAGGWATDTQYF.

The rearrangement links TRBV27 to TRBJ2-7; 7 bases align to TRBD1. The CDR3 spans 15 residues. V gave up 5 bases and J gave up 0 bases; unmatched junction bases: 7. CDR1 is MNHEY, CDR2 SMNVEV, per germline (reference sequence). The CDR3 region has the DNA TGTGCCAGCAGTGCTCGGGACAGCAGCTCCTACGAGCAGTACTTC. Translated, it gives CASSARDSSSYEQYF.

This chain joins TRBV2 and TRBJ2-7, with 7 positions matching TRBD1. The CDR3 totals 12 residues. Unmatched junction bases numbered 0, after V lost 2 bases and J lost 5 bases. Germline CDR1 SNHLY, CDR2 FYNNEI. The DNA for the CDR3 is TGTGCCAGCAGTGAAACAGGGGACGAGCAGTACTTC. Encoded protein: CASSETGDEQYF.

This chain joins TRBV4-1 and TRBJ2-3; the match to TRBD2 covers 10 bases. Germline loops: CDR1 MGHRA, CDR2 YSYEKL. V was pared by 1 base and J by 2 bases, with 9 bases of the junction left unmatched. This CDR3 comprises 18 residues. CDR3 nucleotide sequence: TGCGCCAGCAGCCAAGCCCCCGGACTAGCGGCAAACACAGATACGCAGTATTTT. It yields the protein CASSQAPGLAANTDTQYF.

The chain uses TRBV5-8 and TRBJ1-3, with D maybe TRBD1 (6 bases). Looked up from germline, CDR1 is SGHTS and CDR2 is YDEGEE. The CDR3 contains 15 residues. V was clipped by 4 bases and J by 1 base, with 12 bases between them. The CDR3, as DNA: TGTGCCAGCAGCACGTGGACAGTTTCTGGAAACACCATATATTTT. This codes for CASSTWTVSGNTIYF.

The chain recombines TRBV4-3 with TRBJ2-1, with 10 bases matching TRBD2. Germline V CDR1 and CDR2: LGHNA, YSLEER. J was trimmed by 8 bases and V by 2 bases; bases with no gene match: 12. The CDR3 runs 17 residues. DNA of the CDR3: TGCGCCAGCAGCCAATCCGCTAGCGGGAGCAGCCGATATGAGCAGTTCTTC. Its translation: CASSQSASGSSRYEQFF.

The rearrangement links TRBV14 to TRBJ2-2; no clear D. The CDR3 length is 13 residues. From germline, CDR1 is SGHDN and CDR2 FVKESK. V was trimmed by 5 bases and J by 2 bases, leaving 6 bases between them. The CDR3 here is CASSEINTGELFF. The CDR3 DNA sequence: TGTGCCAGCAGCGAGATAAACACCGGGGAGCTGTTTTTT.

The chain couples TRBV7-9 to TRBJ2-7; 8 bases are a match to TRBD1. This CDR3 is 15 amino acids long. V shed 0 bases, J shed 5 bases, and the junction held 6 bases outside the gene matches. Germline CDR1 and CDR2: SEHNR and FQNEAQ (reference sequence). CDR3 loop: CASSLARTGIHEQYF. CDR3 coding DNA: TGTGCCAGCAGCTTAGCCCGGACAGGGATCCACGAGCAGTACTTC.

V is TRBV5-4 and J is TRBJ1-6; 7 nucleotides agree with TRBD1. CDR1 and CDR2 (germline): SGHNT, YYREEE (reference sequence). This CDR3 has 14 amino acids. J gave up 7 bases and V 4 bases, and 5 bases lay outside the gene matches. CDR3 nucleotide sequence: TGTGCCAGCAGCAGACAGGGAAGCAATTCACCCCTCCACTTT. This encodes CASSRQGSNSPLHF.

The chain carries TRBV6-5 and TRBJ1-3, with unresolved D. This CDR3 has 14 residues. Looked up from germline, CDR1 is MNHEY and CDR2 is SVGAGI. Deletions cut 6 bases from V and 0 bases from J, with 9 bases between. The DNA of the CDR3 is TGTGCCAGCAGCCTCGGTTCCTCTGGAAACACCATATATTTT. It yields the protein CASSLGSSGNTIYF.

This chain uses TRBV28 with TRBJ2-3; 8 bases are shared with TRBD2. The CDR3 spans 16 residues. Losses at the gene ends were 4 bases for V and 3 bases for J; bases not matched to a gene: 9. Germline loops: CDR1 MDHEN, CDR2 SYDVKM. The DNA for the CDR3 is TGTGCCAGCAGTTCCATTAGCGGGAAGGGGACAGATACGCAGTATTTT. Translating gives CASSSISGKGTDTQYF.

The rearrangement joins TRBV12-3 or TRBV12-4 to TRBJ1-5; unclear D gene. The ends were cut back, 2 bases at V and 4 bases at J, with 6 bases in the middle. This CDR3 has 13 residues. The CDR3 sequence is CASSLMRNQPQHF. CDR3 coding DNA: TGTGCCAGCAGTTTAATGAGGAATCAGCCCCAGCATTTT.

The CDR3: CASSPRNNPTEAFF. CDR3 nucleotide sequence: TGTGCCAGCTCACCCCGAAACAACCCCACTGAAGCTTTCTTT. The V gene is TRBV18, the J gene TRBJ1-1; D is unclear. CDR1 and CDR2 from the germline V gene are KGHSH and LQKENI. V was clipped by 3 bases and J by 4 bases, with 12 bases between them. This CDR3 has 14 residues.

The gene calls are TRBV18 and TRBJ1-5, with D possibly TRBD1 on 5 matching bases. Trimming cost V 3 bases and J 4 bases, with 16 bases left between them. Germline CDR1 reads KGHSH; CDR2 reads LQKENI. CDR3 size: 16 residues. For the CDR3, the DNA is TGTGCCAGCTCACCTTTCTCGGCAGGGCGGAATCAGCCCCAGCATTTT. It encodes CASSPFSAGRNQPQHF.

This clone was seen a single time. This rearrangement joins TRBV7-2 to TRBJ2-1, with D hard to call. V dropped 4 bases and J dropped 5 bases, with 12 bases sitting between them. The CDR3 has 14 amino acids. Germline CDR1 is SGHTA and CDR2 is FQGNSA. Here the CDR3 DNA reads TGTGCCAGCAGCTCCCATCTACCGAACAATGAGCAGTTCTTC. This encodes CASSSHLPNNEQFF.

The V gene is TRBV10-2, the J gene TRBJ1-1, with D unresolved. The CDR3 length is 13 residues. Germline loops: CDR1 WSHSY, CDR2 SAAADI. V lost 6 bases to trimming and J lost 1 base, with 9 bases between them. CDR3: CASRGRSNTEAFF. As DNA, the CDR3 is TGCGCCAGCAGGGGCAGGTCGAACACTGAAGCTTTCTTT.

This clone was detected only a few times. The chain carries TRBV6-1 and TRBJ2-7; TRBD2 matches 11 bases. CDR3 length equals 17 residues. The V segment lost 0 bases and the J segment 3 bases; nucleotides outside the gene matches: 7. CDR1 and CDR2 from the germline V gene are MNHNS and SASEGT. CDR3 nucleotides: TGTGCCAGCAGTGAAGCGTTAGCGGGAGGGTTATTCTACGAGCAGTACTTC. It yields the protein CASSEALAGGLFYEQYF.

Here the CDR3 reads CASSERTYVYEQYF. DNA for the CDR3: TGTGCCAGCAGTGAAAGGACATACGTATACGAGCAGTACTTC. The chain uses TRBV2 and TRBJ2-7; the D gene is possibly TRBD1 (5 bases). CDR1 and CDR2 (germline): SNHLY, FYNNEI. Trimming left V 2 bases short and J 4 bases short, with 12 bases between. CDR3 length: 14 amino acids.

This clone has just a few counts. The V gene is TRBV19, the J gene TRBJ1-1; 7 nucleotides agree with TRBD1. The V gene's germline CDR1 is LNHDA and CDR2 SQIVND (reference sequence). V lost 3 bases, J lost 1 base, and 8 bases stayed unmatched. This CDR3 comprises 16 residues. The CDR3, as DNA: TGTGCCAGTAGTATTCTCCAACCAGGGGGGAACACTGAAGCTTTCTTT. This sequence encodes CASSILQPGGNTEAFF. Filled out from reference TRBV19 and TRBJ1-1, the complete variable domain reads DGGITQSPKYLFRKEGQNVTLSCEQNLNHDAMYWYRQDPGQGLRLIYYSQIVNDFQKGDIAEGYSVSREKKESFPLTVTSAQKNPTAFYLCASSILQPGGNTEAFFGQGTRLTVV.